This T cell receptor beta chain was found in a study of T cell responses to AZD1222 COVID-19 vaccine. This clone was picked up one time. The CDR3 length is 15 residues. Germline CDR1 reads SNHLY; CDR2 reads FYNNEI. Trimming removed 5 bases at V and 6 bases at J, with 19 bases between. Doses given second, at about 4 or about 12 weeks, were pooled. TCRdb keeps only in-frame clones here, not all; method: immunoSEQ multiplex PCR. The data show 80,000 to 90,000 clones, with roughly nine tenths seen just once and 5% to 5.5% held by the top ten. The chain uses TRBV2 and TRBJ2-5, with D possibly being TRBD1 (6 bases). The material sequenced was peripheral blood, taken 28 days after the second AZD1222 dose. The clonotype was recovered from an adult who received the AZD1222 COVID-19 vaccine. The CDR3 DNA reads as TGTGCCAGCAGTCTCCCGCTGGGGGCCAGGCAGACCCAGTACTTC. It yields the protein CASSLPLGARQTQYF. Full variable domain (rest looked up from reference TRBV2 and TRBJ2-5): EPEVTQTPSHQVTQMGQEVILRCVPISNHLYFYWYRQILGQKVEFLVSFYNNEISEKSEIFDDQFSVERPDGSNFTLKIRSTKLEDSAMYFCASSLPLGARQTQYFGPGTRLLVL.